These T cell receptor beta chains were read from a single sample in a study of CD8+CD57+ T cells in acquired aplastic anemia. TCRdb re-derived calls from the reads in MiXCR, one entry per CDR3 protein. The top ten clones hold 35% to 50% of a sample with 260,000 or so distinct CDR3 sequences, 70% to 85% of them seen once. Sequencing was performed on sorted CD4+, CD8+, or CD8+CD57+ T cells (not recorded which) from PBMCs. Every receptor here comes from a human donor with aplastic anemia. CDR3s include the opening cysteine and the closing phenylalanine or tryptophan. A D gene is named only where the DNA matches it firmly. Some rows have no size entry. The others give once, few or many, or a class for an expanded clone.

V gene: TRBV7-3
D gene: NA
J gene: TRBJ2-3
clone size: NA
CDR3 protein: CASGSEANAVEHF
CDR3 DNA: TGTGCCAGCGGAAGCGAGGCCAACGCTGTGGAACACTTT

V gene: TRBV7-8
D gene: TRBD2
J gene: TRBJ2-3
clone size: NA
CDR3 protein: CASSSQRGGSTDTQYF
CDR3 DNA: TGTGCCAGCAGCAGTCAGCGGGGCGGGTCCACAGATACCCAGTATTTT

V gene: TRBV5-6
D gene: NA
J gene: TRBJ2-3
clone size: NA
CDR3 protein: CASGDWGADTQYF
CDR3 DNA: TGTGCCAGCGGCGACTGGGGGGCAGATACGCAGTATTTT

V gene: TRBV7-2
D gene: TRBD2
J gene: TRBJ2-1
clone size: NA
CDR3 protein: CASTPAGGPNNEQFF
CDR3 DNA: TGTGCCAGCACCCCGGCGGGAGGACCGAACAATGAGCAGTTCTTC

V gene: TRBV29-1
D gene: NA
J gene: TRBJ1-2
clone size: NA
CDR3 protein: CSPRRDPTLSGYTF
CDR3 DNA: TGCAGCCCGAGGAGGGACCCGACCCTTTCTGGCTACACCTTC

V gene: TRBV5-1
D gene: NA
J gene: TRBJ2-3
clone size: NA
CDR3 protein: CASKIGRGSGDTQYF
CDR3 DNA: TGCGCCAGCAAGATCGGAAGAGGGAGCGGAGATACGCAGTATTTT

V gene: TRBV7-2
D gene: NA
J gene: TRBJ1-2
clone size: NA
CDR3 protein: CASSLDPRNYGYTF
CDR3 DNA: TGTGCCAGCAGCTTAGATCCAAGGAACTATGGCTACACCTTC

V gene: TRBV9
D gene: NA
J gene: TRBJ1-1
clone size: NA
CDR3 protein: CASGVGRTGTQDFCF
CDR3 DNA: TGTGCCAGCGGGGTCGGGCGCACAGGTACGCAGGATTTTTGCTTT

V gene: TRBV7-9
D gene: NA
J gene: TRBJ1-1
clone size: NA
CDR3 protein: CASSLVSTNKKLFFF
CDR3 DNA: TGTGCCAGCAGCTTAGTCTCAACTAATAAAAAACTGTTTTTCTTT

V gene: TRBV7-9
D gene: NA
J gene: TRBJ1-2
clone size: once
CDR3 protein: CASSLSQGATRYTF
CDR3 DNA: TGTGCCAGCAGCTTAAGTCAGGGAGCGACGCGCTACACCTTC

V gene: TRBV20-1
D gene: NA
J gene: TRBJ2-1
clone size: NA
CDR3 protein: CSATNNEQFF
CDR3 DNA: TGCAGTGCCACGAACAATGAGCAGTTCTTC

V gene: TRBV11-1
D gene: NA
J gene: TRBJ2-5
clone size: NA
CDR3 protein: CASSSGSCQETQYF
CDR3 DNA: TGTGCCAGCAGCAGTGGCTCCTGCCAAGAGACCCAGTACTTC

V gene: TRBV7-2
D gene: NA
J gene: TRBJ2-1
clone size: NA
CDR3 protein: CASSLAGVGNEQSF
CDR3 DNA: TGTGCCAGCAGCTTGGCGGGCGTCGGCAATGAGCAGTCCTTC

V gene: TRBV7-8
D gene: NA
J gene: TRBJ1-1
clone size: NA
CDR3 protein: CASSPPGIGDSETEAFF
CDR3 DNA: TGTGCCAGCAGCCCCCCCGGGATTGGCGATTCGGAAACTGAAGCTTTCTTT

V gene: TRBV7-3
D gene: NA
J gene: TRBJ2-1
clone size: NA
CDR3 protein: CASSLSGGNDQDAQFF
CDR3 DNA: TGTGCCAGCAGCTTGTCAGGCGGAAACGATCAGGATGCTCAGTTCTTC

V gene: TRBV9
D gene: NA
J gene: TRBJ2-3
clone size: once
CDR3 protein: CASGDAGNIRYFF
CDR3 DNA: TGTGCCAGCGGAGACGCGGGGAACATTCGGTACTTCTTT

V gene: TRBV7-9
D gene: NA
J gene: TRBJ1-5
clone size: NA
CDR3 protein: CASSHTGSPPQQF
CDR3 DNA: TGCGCCAGCAGCCATACAGGAAGTCCCCCCCAGCAGTTT

V gene: TRBV29-1
D gene: NA
J gene: TRBJ1-1
clone size: NA
CDR3 protein: CSVAGETNTEAFF
CDR3 DNA: TGCAGCGTTGCCGGGGAGACGAACACTGAAGCTTTCTTT

V gene: TRBV10-3
D gene: NA
J gene: TRBJ2-7
clone size: once
CDR3 protein: CAISEGWRDSGQGEQYF
CDR3 DNA: TGTGCCATCAGTGAGGGTTGGCGGGACAGCGGCCAGGGGGAGCAGTACTTC

V gene: TRBV15
D gene: NA
J gene: TRBJ2-7
clone size: NA
CDR3 protein: CATGGRGLASQQYF
CDR3 DNA: TGTGCCACCGGCGGCCGGGGCCTAGCTTCGCAGCAGTACTTC

V gene: TRBV7-4
D gene: NA
J gene: TRBJ2-3
clone size: NA
CDR3 protein: CASSLAGTSSTSGF
CDR3 DNA: NA

V gene: TRBV20-1
D gene: NA
J gene: TRBJ1-1
clone size: NA
CDR3 protein: CSALFGAHTDTEAFF
CDR3 DNA: TGCAGTGCTCTTTTTGGGGCGCACACTGACACTGAAGCTTTCTTT

V gene: TRBV15
D gene: TRBD1
J gene: TRBJ1-2
clone size: NA
CDR3 protein: CATSCRQGDLRHTF
CDR3 DNA: TGTGCCACCAGCTGCAGACAGGGTGATCTCCGCCACACCTTC

V gene: TRBV7-2
D gene: NA
J gene: TRBJ2-2
clone size: NA
CDR3 protein: CASRRGTDPGAQFF
CDR3 DNA: TGTGCCAGCAGGAGGGGGACGGACCCCGGGGCGCAGTTTTTT

V gene: TRBV15
D gene: NA
J gene: TRBJ2-5
clone size: NA
CDR3 protein: CVCAGRGARETQYF
CDR3 DNA: TGTGTCTGTGCCGGACGGGGGGCCCGGGAGACCCAGTACTTC

V gene: TRBV19
D gene: NA
J gene: TRBJ1-1
clone size: NA
CDR3 protein: CASSLASTANNEAFF
CDR3 DNA: TGTGCCAGCAGTTTAGCTAGCACAGCCAACAATGAAGCTTTCTTC